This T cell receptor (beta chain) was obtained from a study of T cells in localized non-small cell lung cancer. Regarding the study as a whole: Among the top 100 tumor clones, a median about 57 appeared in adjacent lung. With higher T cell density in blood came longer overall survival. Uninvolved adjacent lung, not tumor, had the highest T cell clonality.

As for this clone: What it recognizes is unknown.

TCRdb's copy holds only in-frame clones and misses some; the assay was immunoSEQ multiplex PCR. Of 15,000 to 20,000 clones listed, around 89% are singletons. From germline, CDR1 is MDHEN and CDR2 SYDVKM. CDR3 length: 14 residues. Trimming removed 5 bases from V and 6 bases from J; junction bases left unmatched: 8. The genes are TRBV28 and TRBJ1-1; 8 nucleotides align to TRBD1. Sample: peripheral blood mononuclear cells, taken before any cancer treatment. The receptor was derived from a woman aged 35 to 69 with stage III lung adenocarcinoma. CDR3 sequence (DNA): TGTGCCAGCAGTCGGACAGGGAATTTTGCTGAAGCTTTCTTT. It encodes CASSRTGNFAEAFF. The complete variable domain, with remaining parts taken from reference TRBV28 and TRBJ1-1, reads DVKVTQSSRYLVKRTGEKVFLECVQDMDHENMFWYRQDPGLGLRLIYFSYDVKMKEKGDIPEGYSVSREKKERFSLILESASTNQTSMYLCASSRTGNFAEAFFGQGTRLTVV.